Included here is one TCR beta chain sequence, with context. As yet, its antigen is unknown. These data belong to a study of cytomegalovirus exposure and HLA in healthy donors. Looking at the study overall: Unique TCR beta sequences numbering some 120 million came from approximately 180 million T cells in an earlier analysis. General observations from the study: V segments that were indistinguishable, TRBV6-2 and TRBV6-3 among them, were omitted from analysis.

In the PCR, 60 Vbeta and 13 Jbeta primers were used. The data were produced by immunoSEQ multiplex PCR, yet TCRdb's version contains in-frame clones alone and is incomplete. The table includes around 200,000 clones, 65% to 90% detected once. The CDR3 covers 16 residues. V was cut by 5 bases and J by 4 bases, with 20 bases left in between. CDR1 is LNHDA and CDR2 is SQIVND in the germline V gene (reference sequence). The receptor was isolated from a girl aged 10 to 17 in good health and CMV-seronegative. This sequence joins TRBV19 and TRBJ1-2; D unresolved. The sequenced sample was PBMCs. In DNA, the CDR3 is TGTGCCAGTAGTGAGTTTTCATGGGGAGCTGGCTATGGCTACACCTTC. As protein: CASSEFSWGAGYGYTF. Variable domain in full (rest from reference TRBV19 and TRBJ1-2): DGGITQSPKYLFRKEGQNVTLSCEQNLNHDAMYWYRQDPGQGLRLIYYSQIVNDFQKGDIAEGYSVSREKKESFPLTVTSAQKNPTAFYLCASSEFSWGAGYGYTFGSGTRLTVV.